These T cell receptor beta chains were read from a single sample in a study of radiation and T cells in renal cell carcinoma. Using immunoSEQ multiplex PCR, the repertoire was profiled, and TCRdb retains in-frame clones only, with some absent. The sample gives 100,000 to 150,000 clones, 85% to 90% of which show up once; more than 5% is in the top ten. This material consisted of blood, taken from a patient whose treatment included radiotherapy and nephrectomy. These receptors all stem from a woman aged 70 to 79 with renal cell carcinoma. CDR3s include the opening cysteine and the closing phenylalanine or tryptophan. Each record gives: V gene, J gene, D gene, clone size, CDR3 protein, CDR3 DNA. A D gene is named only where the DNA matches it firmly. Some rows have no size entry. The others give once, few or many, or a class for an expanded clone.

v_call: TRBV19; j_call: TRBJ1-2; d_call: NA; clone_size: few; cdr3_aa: CASSPRTANYGYTF; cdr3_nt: TGTGCCAGTAGTCCCCGGACGGCTAACTATGGCTACACCTTC
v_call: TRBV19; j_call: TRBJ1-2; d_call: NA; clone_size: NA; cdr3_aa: CASTETLTPYGYTF; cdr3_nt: TGTGCCAGTACAGAAACTCTTACGCCATATGGCTACACCTTC
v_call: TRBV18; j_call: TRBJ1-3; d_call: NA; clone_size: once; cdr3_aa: CASSPRRDSNSGNTIYF; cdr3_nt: TGTGCCAGCTCACCCCGCCGGGACTCCAACTCTGGAAACACCATATATTTT
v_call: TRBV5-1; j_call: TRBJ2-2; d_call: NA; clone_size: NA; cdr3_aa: CASSLGATNTGELFF; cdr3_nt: TGCGCCAGCAGCTTGGGAGCGACCAACACCGGGGAGCTGTTTTTT
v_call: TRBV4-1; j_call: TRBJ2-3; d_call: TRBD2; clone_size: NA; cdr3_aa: CASSPGGSITDTQYF; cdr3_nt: TGCGCCAGCAGTCCGGGGGGTTCCATCACAGATACGCAGTATTTT
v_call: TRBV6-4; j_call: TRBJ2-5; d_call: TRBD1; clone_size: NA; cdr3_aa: CASNLGQARGETQYF; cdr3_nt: TGTGCCAGCAACCTGGGACAGGCGCGGGGAGAGACCCAGTACTTC
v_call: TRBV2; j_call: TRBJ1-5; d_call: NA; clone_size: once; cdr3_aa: CASSLQGVSNQPQHF; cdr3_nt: TGTGCCAGCAGTCTTCAAGGGGTCAGCAATCAGCCCCAGCATTTT
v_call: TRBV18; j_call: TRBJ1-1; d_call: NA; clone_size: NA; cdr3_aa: CASSPPVGGLNTEAFF; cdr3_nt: TGTGCCAGCTCACCACCGGTTGGAGGGCTGAACACTGAAGCTTTCTTT
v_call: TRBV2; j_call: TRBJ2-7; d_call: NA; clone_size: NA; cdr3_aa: CASSDGLYEQYF; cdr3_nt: TGTGCCAGCAGTGATGGGCTCTACGAGCAGTACTTC
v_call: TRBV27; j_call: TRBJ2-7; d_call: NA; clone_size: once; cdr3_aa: CASSPRRGQTEQYF; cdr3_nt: TGTGCCAGCAGTCCTCGGAGGGGACAGACCGAGCAGTACTTC
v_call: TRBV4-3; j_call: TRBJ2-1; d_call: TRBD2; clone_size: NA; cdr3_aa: CASSPRFGLAGGHEQFF; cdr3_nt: TGCGCCAGCAGCCCAAGATTCGGACTAGCGGGGGGGCATGAGCAGTTCTTC
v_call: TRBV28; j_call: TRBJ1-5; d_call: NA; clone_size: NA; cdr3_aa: CASSLAGGLQPQHF; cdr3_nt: TGTGCCAGCAGTTTAGCGGGCGGGCTTCAGCCCCAGCATTTT
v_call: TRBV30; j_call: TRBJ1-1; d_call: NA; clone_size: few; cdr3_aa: CAWSEGPSQGAFF; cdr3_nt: TGTGCCTGGAGCGAGGGACCTTCCCAAGGAGCTTTCTTT
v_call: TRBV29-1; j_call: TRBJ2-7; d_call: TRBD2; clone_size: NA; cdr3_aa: CSVDGTSGGTSREQYF; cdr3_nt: TGCAGCGTTGATGGGACTAGCGGGGGGACCTCGCGCGAGCAGTACTTC
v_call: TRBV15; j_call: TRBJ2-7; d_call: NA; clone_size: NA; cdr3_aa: CATSRDFSYEQYF; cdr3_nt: TGTGCCACCAGCAGAGATTTTTCCTACGAGCAGTACTTC
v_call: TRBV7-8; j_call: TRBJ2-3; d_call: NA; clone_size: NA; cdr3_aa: CASSLTTTDTQYF; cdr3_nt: TGTGCCAGCAGCTTGACAACCACAGATACGCAGTATTTT
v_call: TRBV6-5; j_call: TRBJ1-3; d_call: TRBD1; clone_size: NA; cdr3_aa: CASSRGQGVGNTIYF; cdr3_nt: TGTGCCAGCAGTCGGGGACAGGGGGTTGGAAACACCATATATTTT
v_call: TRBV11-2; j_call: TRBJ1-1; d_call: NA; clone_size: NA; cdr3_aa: CASSLYQAVGTIEAFF; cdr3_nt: TGTGCCAGCAGCTTATATCAGGCTGTGGGTACAATTGAAGCTTTCTTT
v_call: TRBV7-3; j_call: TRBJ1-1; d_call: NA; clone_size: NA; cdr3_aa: CARGLRWTNTEAFF; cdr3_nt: TGTGCCAGGGGGCTCAGGTGGACGAACACTGAAGCTTTCTTT